The 17 T cell receptor beta chains in this list originate from one sample, sequenced in a study of long-term antiretroviral therapy in people with HIV. Run at survey level, the immunoSEQ assay was version v3.0. TCRdb's table, derived via immunoSEQ multiplex PCR, lists solely in-frame clones and lacks some. The sample holds around 31,000 clones; 80% to 90% are singletons and the top ten take about 4%. The material sequenced was unsorted PBMCs, taken 0.8 years before starting antiretroviral therapy. The receptors shown here come from a man between 18 and 35 years old with HIV.

This chain connects TRBV4-1 to TRBJ2-2, with 8 bases lining up with TRBD2. The junction had 6 bases not matched to a gene; V was cut back by 5 bases and J by 1 base. This CDR3 has 16 amino acids. Germline lookup yields CDR1 MGHRA and CDR2 YSYEKL. The DNA for the CDR3 is TGCGCCAGCAGCGCTGCTAGCGGGTTGAACACCGGGGAGCTGTTTTTT. Translation: CASSAASGLNTGELFF.

The V call is TRBV7-9, the J call TRBJ2-1, with 7 bases lining up with TRBD2. Unmatched junction bases numbered 2, after V lost 4 bases and J lost 2 bases. The CDR3 sequence is 14 residues long. Per the germline V gene, CDR1 is SEHNR and CDR2 is FQNEAQ (reference sequence). The CDR3 loop reads CASSSGGPYNEQFF. CDR3 bases: TGTGCCAGCAGCTCGGGGGGACCCTACAATGAGCAGTTCTTC.

The J gene is TRBJ1-1, the V gene TRBV27, with D possibly matching TRBD1 (6 bases). The ends were cut back, 9 bases at V and 3 bases at J, with 17 bases in the middle. Germline V gene lookup returns CDR1 MNHEY and CDR2 SMNVEV (reference sequence). The CDR3 consists of 14 residues. The CDR3 spells CASMRGGGDTEAFF. CDR3 bases: TGTGCCAGTATGAGGGGGGGTGGGGACACTGAAGCTTTCTTT.

The chain has TRBV5-1 and TRBJ2-5, with 11 bases matching TRBD2. V gave up 3 bases and J gave up 3 bases; unmatched junction bases: 1. CDR1 is SGHRS, CDR2 YFSETQ, per germline. The CDR3 spans 14 residues. In nucleotides, the CDR3 is TGCGCCAGCAGCTCACTAGCGGGGGAAGAGACCCAGTACTTC. It codes for CASSSLAGEETQYF.

The J gene is TRBJ1-2, the V gene TRBV6-5, with D perhaps matching TRBD1 (5 bases). CDR3 length: 16 amino acids. Trimming removed 0 bases from V and 3 bases from J, with 14 bases in between. CDR1 is MNHEY and CDR2 is SVGAGI in the germline V gene. In DNA form, the CDR3 reads TGTGCCAGCAGTTACTCGACCGGGGGGTTTGACTATGGCTACACCTTC. Its protein product is CASSYSTGGFDYGYTF.

This rearrangement joins TRBV7-9 to TRBJ1-2; the D is unclear. The ends were cut back, 1 base at V and 2 bases at J, with 11 bases in the middle. Germline values: CDR1 SEHNR, CDR2 FQNEAQ (reference sequence). The CDR3 has 15 amino acids. The CDR3, as DNA: TGTGCCAGCAGCTTAGAGGCGGTGGGAAACTATGGCTACACCTTC. Its translation is CASSLEAVGNYGYTF.

This chain connects TRBV5-1 to TRBJ2-7; D gene uncertain. The CDR3 runs to 14 residues. V lost 4 bases and J 0 bases, leaving 11 bases between the germline ends. Germline V CDR1 and CDR2: SGHRS, YFSETQ. In DNA, the CDR3 is TGCGCCAGCAGCCCCGGCCGAAACTCCTACGAGCAGTACTTC. Translated: CASSPGRNSYEQYF. Drawing the rest from reference TRBV5-1 and TRBJ2-7, the complete variable domain is KAGVTQTPRYLIKTRGQQVTLSCSPISGHRSVSWYQQTPGQGLQFLFEYFSETQRNKGNFPGRFSGRQFSNSRSEMNVSTLELGDSALYLCASSPGRNSYEQYFGPGTRLTVT.

The V gene is TRBV11-3, the J gene TRBJ2-1; D may be TRBD2 (5 bases). Germline V lookup: CDR1 SGHNT, CDR2 YENEEA. This CDR3 comprises 14 residues. The V gene lost 5 bases and the J gene lost 8 bases, with 16 bases spanning the gap. The CDR3 region has the DNA TGTGCCAGCAGCCCCGGGCTCAAGAGGGATGAGCAGTTCTTC. This translates into CASSPGLKRDEQFF.

V usage is TRBV29-1 and J usage is TRBJ1-3; D is uncertain. The CDR3 has 13 amino acids. Trimming removed 4 bases from V and 4 bases from J, with 11 bases in between. Germline V gives CDR1 SQVTM, CDR2 ANQGSEA. The CDR3 loop reads CSVARPGGNTIYF. The CDR3 DNA is TGCAGCGTTGCAAGGCCAGGAGGAAACACCATATATTTT.

The rearrangement links TRBV7-6 to TRBJ1-3; 7 positions agree with TRBD1. The CDR3 loop spans 15 amino acids. In germline, CDR1 is SGHVS, CDR2 FNYEAQ. J gave up 4 bases and V 8 bases, and 11 bases lay outside the gene matches. For the CDR3, the DNA is TGTGCCAGCGGTACTAAGGGGGCTGAGGGAAACACCATATATTTT. Protein: CASGTKGAEGNTIYF.

The chain recombines TRBV5-4 with TRBJ1-1, with D unresolved. V was trimmed by 0 bases and J by 3 bases, leaving 3 bases between them. The CDR3 is 12 residues long. Looked up from germline, CDR1 is SGHNT and CDR2 is YYREEE (reference sequence). The CDR3 region has the DNA TGTGCCAGCAGCTTGGATTACACTGAAGCTTTCTTT. Translated, it gives CASSLDYTEAFF.

This clone was observed a single time. The chain combines TRBV25-1 with TRBJ2-3; 9 nucleotides align to TRBD2. The CDR3 sequence is 15 residues long. With 5 bases clipped from V and 2 bases from J, the junction kept 5 bases outside the gene matches. CDR1 is MGHDK, CDR2 SYGVNS, per germline. DNA for the CDR3: TGTGCCAGCAGTCGTCTAGCGGGGTTCACAGATACGCAGTATTTT. It is translated as CASSRLAGFTDTQYF.

The chain couples TRBV7-2 to TRBJ2-7; D is unclear. The V end was cut by 3 bases, the J end by 2 bases, with 14 bases between. From germline, CDR1 is SGHTA and CDR2 FQGNSA. This CDR3 region has 15 residues. The CDR3 sequence is CASSFGPYIAYEQYF. The CDR3 nucleotides are TGTGCCAGCAGCTTCGGCCCTTACATCGCCTACGAGCAGTACTTC. The variable domain in full, with the rest retrieved from reference TRBV7-2 and TRBJ2-7, is GAGVSQSPSNKVTEKGKDVELRCDPISGHTALYWYRQSLGQGLEFLIYFQGNSAPDKSGLPSDRFSAERTGGSVSTLTIQRTQQEDSAVYLCASSFGPYIAYEQYFGPGTRLTVT.

J is TRBJ2-5 and V is TRBV7-6; D assignment may be TRBD1 or TRBD2 (6 bases each). Per germline, CDR1 SGHVS and CDR2 FNYEAQ. Between the trimmed V and J ends, which lost 5 bases and 5 bases, there was a span of 15 bases. CDR3 length: 14 amino acids. The CDR3 coding sequence is TGTGCCAGCAGCCCAGTAGGGGGGCGGGAGACCCAGTACTTC. As protein: CASSPVGGRETQYF.

The chain combines TRBV9 with TRBJ1-4; D possibly corresponds to TRBD1 (6 bases). V lost 4 bases, J lost 3 bases, and 13 bases lay in between. The germline V gene encodes CDR1 SGDLS and CDR2 YYNGEE. The CDR3 has 15 amino acids. CDR3: CASSPMGAANEKLFF. The DNA of the CDR3 is TGTGCCAGCAGCCCGATGGGGGCAGCTAATGAAAAACTGTTTTTT.

The chain is built from TRBV20-1 and TRBJ1-1; D not certain. Germline CDR1 DFQATT, CDR2 SNEGSKA (reference sequence). The V and J ends lost 6 bases and 7 bases respectively, with 9 bases between them. This CDR3 is 10 amino acids long. The CDR3: CSAEAGEAFF. CDR3 coding DNA: TGCAGTGCAGAAGCCGGTGAAGCTTTCTTT.

The chain carries TRBV9 and TRBJ1-6; 8 bases match TRBD1. Unmatched junction bases numbered 6, after V lost 3 bases and J lost 10 bases. Per germline, CDR1 SGDLS and CDR2 YYNGEE. This CDR3 spans 14 amino acids. CDR3 sequence: CASSATGDGSPLHF. In nucleotides, the CDR3 is TGTGCCAGCAGCGCGACAGGGGACGGGTCACCCCTCCACTTT.